Each of the 30 T cell receptor beta chains below was sequenced from the same sample in a study of blood T cell repertoires in COVID-19. The method was immunoSEQ multiplex PCR; TCRdb's version includes in-frame clones alone and lacks a portion of them. The data show tens of thousands of clones, 86% seen once. The sequenced sample consisted of peripheral blood. These receptors were taken from a middle-aged man with active COVID-19.

The chain carries TRBV30 and TRBJ1-2; the D is unclear. CDR1 is GTSNPN, CDR2 SVGIG, per germline (reference sequence). The V gene lost 2 bases and the J gene lost 4 bases, with 8 bases spanning the gap. The CDR3 length is 12 residues. In nucleotides, the CDR3 is TGTGCCTGGAGTAATCCAGTCTATGGCTACACCTTC. Residues: CAWSNPVYGYTF.

The rearrangement joins TRBV11-3 to TRBJ2-7; no firm D call. Per the germline V gene, CDR1 is SGHNT and CDR2 is YENEEA. Trimming took 6 bases from V and 3 from J, leaving 6 bases between them. This CDR3 contains 11 residues. CDR3 sequence (DNA): TGTGCCAGCAGTTCGTTCTACGAGCAGTACTTC. Translation gives CASSSFYEQYF.

V usage is TRBV10-3 and J usage is TRBJ2-3; 8 bases are a match to TRBD2. J lost 1 base, V lost 5 bases, and 2 bases had no gene match. This CDR3 has 14 amino acids. Germline values: CDR1 ENHRY, CDR2 SYGVKD. The CDR3 region is CAISPAGGTDTQYF. The CDR3 nucleotides are TGTGCCATCAGTCCAGCGGGAGGCACAGATACGCAGTATTTT.

V is TRBV3-1 (or the pseudogene TRBV3-2) and J is TRBJ2-5; D might be TRBD1 (6 bases). Germline CDR1 is LGHDT and CDR2 is YNNKEL (reference sequence). V was pared by 2 bases and J by 5 bases, with 33 bases between. CDR3 length: 21 amino acids. CDR3 DNA sequence: TGTGCCAGCAGCCAACCGGCCCCCGGGAACGTAGGGCAGGGGAAGGGTGAGACCCAGTACTTC. Translating gives CASSQPAPGNVGQGKGETQYF.

The genes are TRBV5-1 and TRBJ2-7; TRBD2 matches at 11 bases. This CDR3 has 15 amino acids. Germline trimming cut 0 bases from V and 7 bases from J; bases unmatched to any gene: 6. Germline values: CDR1 SGHRS, CDR2 YFSETQ. CDR3 residues: CASSLVSGTSGEQYF. The CDR3 DNA sequence: TGCGCCAGCAGCTTGGTATCCGGGACTAGCGGTGAGCAGTACTTC.

This clone was seen a handful of times. The CDR3 bases are TGTGCCGGAGGGACTAGCAGTTACGAGCAGTACTTC. It specifies CAGGTSSYEQYF. This chain joins TRBV2 and TRBJ2-7; the match to TRBD2 covers 9 bases. This CDR3 contains 12 residues. The V gene end was trimmed by 11 bases and the J gene end by 4 bases; junction bases not matched to a gene: 6. Germline lookup yields CDR1 SNHLY and CDR2 FYNNEI.

The chain uses TRBV5-4 and TRBJ2-1, with 11 bases lining up with TRBD2. Germline values: CDR1 SGHNT, CDR2 YYREEE (reference sequence). CDR3 length equals 15 residues. Germline trimming cut 4 bases from V and 3 bases from J; bases unmatched to any gene: 3. The CDR3 loop is CASSRSGRDYNEQFF. The CDR3 bases are TGTGCCAGCAGCCGTAGCGGGAGGGACTACAATGAGCAGTTCTTC. Variable domain in full (rest from reference TRBV5-4 and TRBJ2-1): ETGVTQSPTHLIKTRGQQVTLRCSSQSGHNTVSWYQQALGQGPQFIFQYYREEENGRGNFPPRFSGLQFPNYSSELNVNALELDDSALYLCASSRSGRDYNEQFFGPGTRLTVL.

This chain joins TRBV7-9 and TRBJ2-3, with 7 bases matching TRBD2. Germline V CDR1 and CDR2: SEHNR, FQNEAQ (reference sequence). Trimming at V came to 5 bases and at J to 6 bases, leaving 14 bases not matched to a gene. This CDR3 spans 16 amino acids. In DNA form, the CDR3 reads TGTGCCAGCAGCCCACTGGTGGGCGGGGGAGCGGATACGCAGTATTTT. Translated, it gives CASSPLVGGGADTQYF.

This clone was counted once. The chain carries TRBV14 and TRBJ1-1; D remains ambiguous. V lost 0 bases, J lost 11 bases, and 7 bases lay in between. The CDR3 runs 11 residues. Germline V gene sequence: CDR1 SGHDN, CDR2 FVKESK. CDR3 amino acids: CASSQDYLAFF. In DNA form, the CDR3 reads TGTGCCAGCAGCCAAGATTATCTGGCTTTCTTT. The variable domain in full, with the rest retrieved from reference TRBV14 and TRBJ1-1, is EAGVTQFPSHSVIEKGQTVTLRCDPISGHDNLYWYRRVMGKEIKFLLHFVKESKQDESGMPNNRFLAERTGGTYSTLKVQPAELEDSGVYFCASSQDYLAFFGQGTRLTVV.

J is TRBJ2-7 and V is TRBV19, with TRBD1 as a possible D gene (5 bases). The V end was cut by 4 bases, the J end by 4 bases, with 5 bases between. CDR3 length: 11 amino acids. CDR1 and CDR2 from the germline V gene are LNHDA and SQIVND (reference sequence). CDR3 in DNA: TGTGCCAGTAGTACAGGGTACGAGCAGTACTTC. This gives the protein CASSTGYEQYF. Based on the CDR3 plus reference TRBV19 and TRBJ2-7, the full variable domain is DGGITQSPKYLFRKEGQNVTLSCEQNLNHDAMYWYRQDPGQGLRLIYYSQIVNDFQKGDIAEGYSVSREKKESFPLTVTSAQKNPTAFYLCASSTGYEQYFGPGTRLTVT.

V gene TRBV7-8 combines with J gene TRBJ2-4; weak D call: TRBD2 (5 bases). V was pared by 0 bases and J by 0 bases, with 9 bases between. Germline CDR1 and CDR2: SGHVS and FQNEAQ. The CDR3 totals 16 residues. CDR3 nucleotides: TGTGCCAGCAGCTTAGCTAGGGAGATAGCCAAAAACATTCAGTACTTC. It is translated as CASSLAREIAKNIQYF.

The CDR3 loop is CASSEGQGYSETQYF. The CDR3 nucleotides are TGCGCCAGCAGCGAAGGACAGGGGTACTCAGAGACCCAGTACTTC. The chain joins TRBV5-1 to TRBJ2-5; the match to TRBD1 covers 9 bases. CDR1 and CDR2 (germline): SGHRS, YFSETQ. This CDR3 is 15 amino acids long. Trimming cost V 4 bases and J 4 bases; bases outside gene matches: 8.

The table lists this clone with a count of one. The chain carries TRBV28 and TRBJ2-2, with 8 bases aligning to TRBD2. With 7 bases clipped from V and 6 bases from J, the junction kept 10 bases outside the gene matches. This CDR3 spans 15 amino acids. Germline CDR1 and CDR2: MDHEN and SYDVKM. The CDR3 loop reads CASIKSGSNPGELFF. CDR3 nucleotide sequence: TGTGCCAGCATTAAGAGCGGGAGTAACCCCGGGGAGCTGTTTTTT.

The V and J genes are TRBV4-3 and TRBJ2-1; 7 bases match TRBD2. The ends lost 0 bases at V and 4 bases at J; junction bases unmatched: 3. The CDR3 length is 15 residues. Germline V gives CDR1 LGHNA, CDR2 YSLEER. The CDR3 sequence is CASSQDGGTYNEQFF. Here the CDR3 DNA reads TGCGCCAGCAGCCAAGACGGGGGGACTTACAATGAGCAGTTCTTC.

The chain couples TRBV7-2 to TRBJ2-1; TRBD2 matches at 7 bases. The CDR3 sequence is 14 residues long. Per germline, CDR1 SGHTA and CDR2 FQGNSA. Trimming cost V 4 bases and J 9 bases; bases outside gene matches: 9. CDR3 sequence reads: CASSWSREGTEQFF. CDR3 in DNA: TGTGCCAGCAGCTGGTCCAGGGAGGGGACTGAGCAGTTCTTC.

The chain employs TRBV6-5 and TRBJ2-1, with D maybe TRBD2 (7 bases). From germline, CDR1 is MNHEY and CDR2 SVGAGI. The CDR3 length is 15 residues. V lost 6 bases to trimming and J lost 7 bases, with 19 bases between them. CDR3 amino acids: CASRPGQLGGNEQFF. The CDR3 DNA reads TGTGCCAGCAGACCTGGACAGCTGGGGGGGAATGAGCAGTTCTTC.

The chain carries TRBV6-5 and TRBJ1-2, with no clear D. The V end lost 1 base, the J end lost 6 bases, and 9 bases lay between the germline ends. CDR3 length: 13 amino acids. From germline, CDR1 is MNHEY and CDR2 SVGAGI. CDR3 DNA sequence: TGTGCCAGCAGTTACTTGCGGGAGAATGGCTACACCTTC. Translating it yields CASSYLRENGYTF.

The gene calls are TRBV4-3 and TRBJ2-5, with D maybe TRBD1 (6 bases). The germline V gene has CDR1 LGHNA and CDR2 YSLEER. Trimming shortened V by 1 base and J by 5 bases, and 14 bases separated the two germline ends. The CDR3 runs to 15 residues. The CDR3, as DNA: TGCGCCAGCAGCCAAGGGCAGGGGTTCGGGGAGACCCAGTACTTC. Protein: CASSQGQGFGETQYF.

This rearrangement joins TRBV7-2 to TRBJ2-1; TRBD1 is a possible D gene (6 bases). The CDR3 is 14 residues long. Trimming cost V 5 bases and J 2 bases, with 10 bases left between them. Germline assignment: CDR1 SGHTA and CDR2 FQGNSA. The CDR3, as DNA: TGTGCCAGCAGCCCTGGACAGACCTACAATGAGCAGTTCTTC. It yields the protein CASSPGQTYNEQFF.

The DNA of the CDR3 is TGTGCCAGCAGTTTAGGGACTAGCGGAACCTACGAGCAGTACTTC. This sequence encodes CASSLGTSGTYEQYF. The chain recombines TRBV27 with TRBJ2-7; 11 positions agree with TRBD2. The CDR3 runs to 15 residues. The ends lost 2 bases at V and 2 bases at J; junction bases unmatched: 2. Germline CDR1 MNHEY, CDR2 SMNVEV (reference sequence).

This chain links TRBV9 with TRBJ2-5, with a possible D match to TRBD2 (5 bases). The CDR3 loop spans 17 amino acids. Trimming took 4 bases from V and 3 from J, leaving 22 bases between them. Germline CDR1 is SGDLS and CDR2 is YYNGEE. The CDR3 DNA reads TGTGCCAGCAGCCCTACGTTGGATAACCGGGGAGAAGAGACCCAGTACTTC. This encodes CASSPTLDNRGEETQYF. The full variable domain, with the rest looked up from reference TRBV9 and TRBJ2-5, is DSGVTQTPKHLITATGQRVTLRCSPRSGDLSVYWYQQSLDQGLQFLIQYYNGEERAKGNILERFSAQQFPDLHSELNLSSLELGDSALYFCASSPTLDNRGEETQYFGPGTRLLVL.

This chain joins TRBV27 and TRBJ2-7, with 10 bases matching TRBD2. This CDR3 spans 15 amino acids. CDR1 is MNHEY and CDR2 is SMNVEV in the germline V gene (reference sequence). V shed 8 bases and J 6 bases; nucleotides not matched to a gene: 13. CDR3 loop: CASGKTGLAGVEQYF. The CDR3 DNA follows: TGTGCCAGCGGAAAAACCGGGCTAGCGGGAGTCGAGCAGTACTTC.

This clone was detected once. J is TRBJ1-2 and V is TRBV6-5; possibly TRBD1 for D (6 bases). Germline values: CDR1 MNHEY, CDR2 SVGAGI. The CDR3 length is 14 residues. Trimming left V 0 bases short and J 4 bases short, with 9 bases between. The CDR3 sequence is CASSYSETGYGYTF. Written as DNA, the CDR3 is TGTGCCAGCAGTTACTCTGAGACAGGCTATGGCTACACCTTC.

For the CDR3, the DNA is TGTGCCAGCAGCTTAGGGGCCTTGAACACTGAAGCTTTCTTT. Protein sequence: CASSLGALNTEAFF. The genes are TRBV7-8 and TRBJ1-1, with D uncertain. CDR1 and CDR2 from the germline V gene are SGHVS and FQNEAQ. CDR3 length: 14 amino acids. V lost 1 base and J lost 0, with 6 bases in between.

The chain links TRBV12-3 or TRBV12-4 to TRBJ2-2; maybe TRBD2 (5 bases). The CDR3 has 13 residues. Trimming left V 3 bases short and J 7 bases short, with 9 bases between. CDR3 in DNA: TGTGCCAGCAGTTTCATAGAGGGCGGGGAGCTGTTTTTT. This codes for CASSFIEGGELFF.

The CDR3 loop reads CASSVDGKKQETQYF. For the CDR3, the DNA is TGTGCCAGCAGTGTGGACGGGAAGAAACAAGAGACCCAGTACTTC. V gene TRBV2 combines with J gene TRBJ2-5; D is possibly TRBD2 (5 bases). V lost 4 bases and J 2 bases, leaving 14 bases between the germline ends. Looked up from germline, CDR1 is SNHLY and CDR2 is FYNNEI. CDR3 length equals 15 residues.

This clone was seen once. J is TRBJ2-7 and V is TRBV7-2, with D uncertain. Germline-derived CDR1 and CDR2 are SGHTA and FQGNSA. This CDR3 region has 14 residues. V shed 4 bases and J shed 6 bases, with 16 bases lying between them. CDR3 bases: TGTGCCAGCAGCTCGGTCGCTAGATACGGCGAGCAGTACTTC. It specifies CASSSVARYGEQYF.

The rearrangement links TRBV21-1 to TRBJ2-1; the table's TRBD1 call for D was not verified on the DNA. TRBV21-1 is marked as a pseudogene. The CDR3 contains 15 residues. Written as DNA, the CDR3 is TGTGCCAGCAGCAATTCGAACAGACGTTACAATGAGCAGTTCTTC. Residues: CASSNSNRRYNEQFF.

This clone has more than one count but fewer than ten. The V call is TRBV29-1, the J call TRBJ2-7, with 10 bases aligning to TRBD1. The germline V gene has CDR1 SQVTM and CDR2 ANQGSEA. The CDR3 is 12 residues long. V shed 6 bases and J 2 bases; nucleotides not matched to a gene: 1. For the CDR3, the DNA is TGCAGCGTAGGACAGGGGGCCTACGAGCAGTACTTC. Its protein product is CSVGQGAYEQYF.

This clone was seen just once. This sequence joins TRBV27 and TRBJ2-6; D is uncertain. Germline CDR1 and CDR2: MNHEY and SMNVEV (reference sequence). CDR3 length equals 16 residues. With 1 base removed from V and 0 bases from J, the gap between germline ends came to 7 bases. CDR3 residues: CASSLFLNSGANVLTF. The CDR3 DNA is TGTGCCAGCAGTTTATTCTTAAACTCTGGGGCCAACGTCCTGACTTTC.